The 8 T cell receptor beta chains below come from one sample, sequenced in a study of T cells in women clearing cervical HPV infection. Measured with immunoSEQ multiplex PCR; TCRdb has only the in-frame clones, and not every one. The table for this sample gives 30,000 to 45,000 clones. Sequencing was carried out using blood buffy coat. All receptors derive from a woman aged 18-69 years with a cervical HPV16 infection that either progressed to CIN3+ or cleared (not recorded which).

CDR3: CASNSSGAKDEQYF. The sequenced part of the CDR3 DNA is TGCGCCAGCAATAGTAGTGGGGCTAAGGACGAG. The V call is TRBV23-1, the J call TRBJ2-7, with TRBD1 as a possible D gene (5 bases). The DNA ends 3 residues before the CDR3 does, and the rest of the CDR3 is filled in from the germline J gene. TRBV23-1 is annotated as an ORF whose role is uncertain. The V end lost 7 bases, the J end lost 5 bases, and 18 bases lay between the germline ends. This CDR3 contains 14 residues.

With regard to this clone: The read finishes 3 residues shy of the CDR3 end, and the germline J gene is used to complete it. This chain uses TRBV7-3 with TRBJ2-1, with D possibly being TRBD2 (5 bases). CDR1 is SGHTA and CDR2 is FQGTGA in the germline V gene. The CDR3 totals 16 residues. Trimming cost V 0 bases and J 1 base, with 10 bases left between them. The part of the CDR3 DNA that was read is TGTGCCAGCAGCTTAACGTTCGGGGAATCCTACAATGAG. The encoded protein is CASSLTFGESYNE. The entire CDR3 reads CASSLTFGESYNEQFF.

Concerning this clone itself: The sequence runs out 3 residues before the end of the CDR3; the remainder is reconstructed from the germline J gene. This chain connects TRBV28 to TRBJ2-7, with D unclear. The CDR3 is 11 residues long. Trimming left V 2 bases short and J 6 bases short, with 5 bases between. Germline CDR1 reads MDHEN; CDR2 reads SYDVKM. The CDR3 is CASSLLGEQYF. Partial CDR3 DNA: TGTGCCAGCAGTTTACTCGGCGAG.

Worth noting for this clone: The read finishes 3 residues shy of the CDR3 end, and the germline J gene is used to complete it. The chain has TRBV19 and TRBJ1-1, with 10 bases that match TRBD1. After removal of 4 bases from V and 1 base from J, the junction contained 6 bases not matched to a gene. This CDR3 region has 16 residues. Germline values: CDR1 LNHDA, CDR2 SQIVND (reference sequence). The part of the CDR3 DNA that was read is TGTGCCAGTAGTACCGGGACAGGGGCCACGAACACTGAA. Protein product: CASSTGTGATNTE. The whole CDR3 reads CASSTGTGATNTEAFF.

As regards this clone: The read comes to an end 3 residues before the CDR3 does, leaving the germline J gene to fill in the end. This rearrangement joins TRBV30 to TRBJ2-5, with D possibly matching TRBD2 (5 bases). This CDR3 spans 13 amino acids. CDR1 and CDR2 (germline): GTSNPN, SVGIG (reference sequence). The V end lost 2 bases, the J end lost 4 bases, and 11 bases lay between the germline ends. CDR3 bases read: TGTGCCTGGAGTACCGGGGTAGGAGAGACC. Translating it yields CAWSTGVGET. The complete CDR3 reads CAWSTGVGETQYF.

Concerning this clone: The read gets to within 3 residues of the CDR3 end, and the germline J gene fills in the rest. The rearrangement uses TRBV30 and TRBJ1-2; 11 nucleotides align to TRBD1. V trimming: 4 bases; J trimming: 6 bases; junction bases outside the gene matches: 4. The CDR3 length is 13 residues. CDR1 is GTSNPN, CDR2 SVGIG, per germline (reference sequence). CDR3 sequence reads: CAWTRDRGDGYTF. Partial CDR3 DNA: TGTGCCTGGACGCGGGACAGGGGGGATGGC.

The part of the CDR3 DNA that was read is TGCGCCAGCAGCCGGGAACTCGTAGCGGGATCGAACACCGGGGAG. It yields the protein CASSRELVAGSNTGE. The whole CDR3 reads CASSRELVAGSNTGELFF. V gene TRBV4-1 combines with J gene TRBJ2-2; 8 nucleotides align to TRBD2. Read sequence stops 3 residues before the CDR3 end, and the germline J gene provides the missing end. Losses at the gene ends were 4 bases for V and 0 bases for J; bases not matched to a gene: 10. Per germline, CDR1 MGHRA and CDR2 YSYEKL. This CDR3 has 18 residues.

As concerns this clone: The read halts 3 residues ahead of the CDR3 end, with the missing end drawn from the germline J gene. V usage is TRBV12-3 or TRBV12-4 and J usage is TRBJ2-7; 9 positions agree with TRBD1. This CDR3 has 13 residues. The J segment lost 4 bases and the V segment lost 5 bases, leaving 3 bases of the junction unmatched. CDR3 sequence reads: CASSLGQGYEQYF. CDR3 DNA (partial): TGTGCCAGCAGTCTGGGACAGGGTTACGAG.